This T cell receptor beta chain was retrieved from a study of cytomegalovirus exposure and HLA in healthy donors. General study points: There was a cluster of highly shared sequence variants that was likely a sequencing artifact.

Germline V gene data show CDR1 as SGHTA and CDR2 as FQGNSA. CDR3 length: 11 amino acids. V was cut by 3 bases and J by 11 bases, with 10 bases left in between. A remark on this clone: Its antigen remains unknown.

Vbeta (60) and Jbeta (13) primers were used in the PCR. Repertoires were generated with immunoSEQ multiplex PCR, while TCRdb's copy carries only in-frame clones and drops some. The sample records 130,000 or so clones, less than 80% being singletons. Sequencing was done on a sample of PBMCs. The V call is TRBV7-2, the J call TRBJ1-1; possible D gene TRBD1, 6 bases. The receptor's source is a man aged 40-55 years in good health and CMV-seropositive. This CDR3 reads CASSLGAVAFF. CDR3 nucleotides: TGTGCCAGCAGCTTGGGGGCCGTGGCTTTCTTT.